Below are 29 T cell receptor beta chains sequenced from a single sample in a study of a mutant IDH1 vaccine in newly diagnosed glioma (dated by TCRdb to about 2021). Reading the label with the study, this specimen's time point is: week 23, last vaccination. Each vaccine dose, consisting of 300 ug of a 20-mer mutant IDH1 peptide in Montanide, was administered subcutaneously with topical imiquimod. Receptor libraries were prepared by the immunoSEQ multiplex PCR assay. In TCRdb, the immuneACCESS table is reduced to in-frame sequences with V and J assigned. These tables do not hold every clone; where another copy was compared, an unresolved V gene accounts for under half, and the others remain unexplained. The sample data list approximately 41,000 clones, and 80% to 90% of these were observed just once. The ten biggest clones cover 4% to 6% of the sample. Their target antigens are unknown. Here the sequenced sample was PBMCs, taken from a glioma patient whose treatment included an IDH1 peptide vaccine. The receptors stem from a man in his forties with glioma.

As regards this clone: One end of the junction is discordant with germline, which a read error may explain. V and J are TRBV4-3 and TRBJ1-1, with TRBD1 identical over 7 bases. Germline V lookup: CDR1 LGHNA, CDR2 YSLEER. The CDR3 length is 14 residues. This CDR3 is CASSQDWGQTVAFF. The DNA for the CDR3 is TGCGCCAGCAGCCAAGACTGGGGACAGACTGTAGCTTTCTTT.

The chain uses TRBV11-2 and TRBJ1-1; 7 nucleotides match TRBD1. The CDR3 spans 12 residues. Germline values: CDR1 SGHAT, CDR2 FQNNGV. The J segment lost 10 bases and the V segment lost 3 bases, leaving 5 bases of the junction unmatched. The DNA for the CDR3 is TGTGCCAGCAGCTTTGACAGGGCTGGAGCTTTCTTT. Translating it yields CASSFDRAGAFF.

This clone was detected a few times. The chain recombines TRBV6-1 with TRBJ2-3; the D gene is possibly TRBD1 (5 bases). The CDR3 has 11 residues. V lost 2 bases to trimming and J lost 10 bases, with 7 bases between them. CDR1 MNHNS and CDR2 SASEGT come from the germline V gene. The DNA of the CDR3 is TGTGCCAGCAGTGAATTGGGGCCGCAGTATTTT. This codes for CASSELGPQYF.

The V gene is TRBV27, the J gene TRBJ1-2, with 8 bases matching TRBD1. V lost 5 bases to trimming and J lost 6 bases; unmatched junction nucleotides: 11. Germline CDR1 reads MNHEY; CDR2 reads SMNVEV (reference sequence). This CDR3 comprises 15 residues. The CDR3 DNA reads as TGTGCCAGCAGTCCGCAGACCCCAGGGGGCAATGGCTACACCTTC. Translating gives CASSPQTPGGNGYTF.

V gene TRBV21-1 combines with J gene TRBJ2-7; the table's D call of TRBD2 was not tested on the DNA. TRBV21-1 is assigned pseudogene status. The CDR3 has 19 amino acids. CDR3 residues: CASSNMVPQRPRNFYEQYF. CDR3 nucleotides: TGTGCCAGCAGCAATATGGTACCCCAGAGACCTAGAAACTTCTACGAGCAGTACTTC.

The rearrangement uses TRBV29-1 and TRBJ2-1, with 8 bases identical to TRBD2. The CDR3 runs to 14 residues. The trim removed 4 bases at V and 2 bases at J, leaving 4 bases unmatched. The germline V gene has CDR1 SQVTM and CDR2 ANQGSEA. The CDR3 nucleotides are TGCAGCGTTGTCTCACTAGCGGCCTACAATGAGCAGTTCTTC. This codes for CSVVSLAAYNEQFF.

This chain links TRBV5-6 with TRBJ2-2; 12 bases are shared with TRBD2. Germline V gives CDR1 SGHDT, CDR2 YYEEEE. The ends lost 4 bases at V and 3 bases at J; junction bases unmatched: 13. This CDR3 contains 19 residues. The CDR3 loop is CASSPGGASGREDTGELFF. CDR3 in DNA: TGTGCCAGCAGCCCCGGGGGAGCTAGCGGGAGGGAGGACACCGGGGAGCTGTTTTTT.

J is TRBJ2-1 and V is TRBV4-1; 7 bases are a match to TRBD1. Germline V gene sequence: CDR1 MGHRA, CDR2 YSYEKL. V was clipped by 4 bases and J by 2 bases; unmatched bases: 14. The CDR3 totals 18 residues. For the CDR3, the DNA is TGCGCCAGCAGCCCGACAGGGACAGCCCGGAGACCCTACAATGAGCAGTTCTTC. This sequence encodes CASSPTGTARRPYNEQFF.

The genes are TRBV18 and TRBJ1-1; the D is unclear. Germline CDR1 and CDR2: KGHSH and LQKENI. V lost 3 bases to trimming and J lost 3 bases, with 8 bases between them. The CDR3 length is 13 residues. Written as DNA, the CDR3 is TGTGCCAGCTCACCTAGGACGGACACTGAAGCTTTCTTT. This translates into CASSPRTDTEAFF.

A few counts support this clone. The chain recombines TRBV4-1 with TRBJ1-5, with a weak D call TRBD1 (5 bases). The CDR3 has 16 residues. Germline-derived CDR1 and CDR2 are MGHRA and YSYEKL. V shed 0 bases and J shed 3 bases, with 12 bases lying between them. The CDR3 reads CASSQDWGTDNQPQHF. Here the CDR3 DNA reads TGCGCCAGCAGCCAAGATTGGGGCACTGACAATCAGCCCCAGCATTTT.

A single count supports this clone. CDR3 residues: CASSSSYRGGSYEQYF. The DNA of the CDR3 is TGTGCCAGCAGCTCAAGTTACAGGGGTGGGTCCTACGAGCAGTACTTC. The chain recombines TRBV7-8 with TRBJ2-7; 7 bases fit TRBD1. Germline assignment: CDR1 SGHVS and CDR2 FQNEAQ. V dropped 4 bases and J dropped 1; count of bases not matched to a gene: 10. The CDR3 is 16 residues long.

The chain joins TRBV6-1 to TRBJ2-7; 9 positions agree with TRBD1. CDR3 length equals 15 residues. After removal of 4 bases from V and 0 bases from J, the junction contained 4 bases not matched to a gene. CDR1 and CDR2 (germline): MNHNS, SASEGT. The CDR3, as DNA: TGTGCCAGCAGTGGGACAGGGGCCGTCTCCTACGAGCAGTACTTC. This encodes CASSGTGAVSYEQYF.

CDR3 DNA: TGTGCCAGCTCACCTGGGGGAGAGATAGGGGGCTACACCTTC. The encoded protein is CASSPGGEIGGYTF. V is TRBV18 and J is TRBJ1-2; tentative D call: TRBD1 (5 bases). CDR3 size: 14 residues. V lost 3 bases to trimming and J lost 8 bases, with 16 bases between them. Germline CDR1 KGHSH, CDR2 LQKENI.

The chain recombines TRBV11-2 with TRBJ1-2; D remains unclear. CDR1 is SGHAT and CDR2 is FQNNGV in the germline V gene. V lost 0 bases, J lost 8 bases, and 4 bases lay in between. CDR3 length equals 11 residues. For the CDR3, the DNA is TGTGCCAGCAGCTTAGAGGGCGGCTACACCTTC. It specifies CASSLEGGYTF.

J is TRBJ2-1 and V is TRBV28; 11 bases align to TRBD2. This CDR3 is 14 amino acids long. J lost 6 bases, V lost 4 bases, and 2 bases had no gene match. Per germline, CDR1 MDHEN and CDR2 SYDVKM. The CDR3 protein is CASSYSGGANEQFF. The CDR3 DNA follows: TGTGCCAGCAGTTATAGCGGGGGGGCCAATGAGCAGTTCTTC.

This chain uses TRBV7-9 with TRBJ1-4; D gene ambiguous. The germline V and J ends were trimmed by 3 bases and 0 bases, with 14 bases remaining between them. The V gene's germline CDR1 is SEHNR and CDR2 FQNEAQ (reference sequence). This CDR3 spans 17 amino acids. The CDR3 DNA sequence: TGTGCCAGCAGCTTCTCTCCCAGGCAAACAACTAATGAAAAACTGTTTTTT. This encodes CASSFSPRQTTNEKLFF. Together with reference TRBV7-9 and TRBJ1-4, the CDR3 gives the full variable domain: DTGVSQNPRHKITKRGQNVTFRCDPISEHNRLYWYRQTLGQGPEFLTYFQNEAQLEKSRLLSDRFSAERPKGSFSTLEIQRTEQGDSAMYLCASSFSPRQTTNEKLFFGSGTQLSVL.

The CDR3 sequence: CASSYLQRGAREQFF. In nucleotides, the CDR3 is TGTGCCAGCAGTTACCTCCAGCGGGGGGCCCGTGAGCAGTTCTTC. The J gene is TRBJ2-1, the V gene TRBV6-5, with TRBD2 matching over 9 bases. The CDR3 length is 15 residues. Trimming took 2 bases from V and 9 from J; bases not matched to a gene: 8. Germline V gene data show CDR1 as MNHEY and CDR2 as SVGAGI.

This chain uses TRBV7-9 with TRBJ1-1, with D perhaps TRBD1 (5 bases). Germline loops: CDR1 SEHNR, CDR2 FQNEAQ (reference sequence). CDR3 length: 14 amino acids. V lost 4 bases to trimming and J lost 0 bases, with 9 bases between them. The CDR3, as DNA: TGTGCCAGCAGCTCCCAGACAGTGAACACTGAAGCTTTCTTT. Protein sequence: CASSSQTVNTEAFF. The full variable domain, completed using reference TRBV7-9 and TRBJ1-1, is DTGVSQNPRHKITKRGQNVTFRCDPISEHNRLYWYRQTLGQGPEFLTYFQNEAQLEKSRLLSDRFSAERPKGSFSTLEIQRTEQGDSAMYLCASSSQTVNTEAFFGQGTRLTVV.

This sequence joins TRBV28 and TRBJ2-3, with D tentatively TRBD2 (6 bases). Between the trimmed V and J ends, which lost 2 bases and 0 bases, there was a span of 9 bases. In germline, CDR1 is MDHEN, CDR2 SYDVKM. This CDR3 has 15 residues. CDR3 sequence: CASSLGGTSTDTQYF. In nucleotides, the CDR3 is TGTGCCAGCAGTTTAGGCGGGACTAGCACAGATACGCAGTATTTT.

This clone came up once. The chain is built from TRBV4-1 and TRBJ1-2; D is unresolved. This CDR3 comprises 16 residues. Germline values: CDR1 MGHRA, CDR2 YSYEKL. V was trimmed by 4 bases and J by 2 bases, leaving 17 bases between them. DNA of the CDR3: TGCGCCAGCAGCCCTAACTCCCAGGCCAGAAACTATGGCTACACCTTC. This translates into CASSPNSQARNYGYTF.

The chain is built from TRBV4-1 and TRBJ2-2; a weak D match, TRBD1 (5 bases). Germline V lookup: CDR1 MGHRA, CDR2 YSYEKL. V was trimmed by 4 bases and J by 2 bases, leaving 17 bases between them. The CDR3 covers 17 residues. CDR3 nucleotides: TGCGCCAGCAGCCTAGGGATGGGGCGGCTAAACACCGGGGAGCTGTTTTTT. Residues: CASSLGMGRLNTGELFF.

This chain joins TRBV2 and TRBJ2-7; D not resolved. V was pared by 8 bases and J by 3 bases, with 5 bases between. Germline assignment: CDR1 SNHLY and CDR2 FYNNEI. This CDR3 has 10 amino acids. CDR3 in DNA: TGTGCCAGCGGGGTCTACGAGCAGTACTTC. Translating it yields CASGVYEQYF. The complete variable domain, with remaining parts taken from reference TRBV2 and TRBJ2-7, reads EPEVTQTPSHQVTQMGQEVILRCVPISNHLYFYWYRQILGQKVEFLVSFYNNEISEKSEIFDDQFSVERPDGSNFTLKIRSTKLEDSAMYFCASGVYEQYFGPGTRLTVT.

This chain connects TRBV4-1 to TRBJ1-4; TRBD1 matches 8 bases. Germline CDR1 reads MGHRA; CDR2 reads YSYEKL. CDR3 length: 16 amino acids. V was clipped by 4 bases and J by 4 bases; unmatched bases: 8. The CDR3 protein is CASSLRGQGSNEKLFF. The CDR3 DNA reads TGCGCCAGCAGCCTACGAGGACAGGGAAGTAATGAAAAACTGTTTTTT.

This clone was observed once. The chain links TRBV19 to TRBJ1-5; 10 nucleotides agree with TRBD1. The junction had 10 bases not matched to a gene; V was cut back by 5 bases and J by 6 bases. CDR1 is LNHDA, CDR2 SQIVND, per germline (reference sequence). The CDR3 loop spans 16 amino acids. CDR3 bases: TGTGCCAGTAGTTTAACGCCGACAGGGGGCGGTCAGCCCCAGCATTTT. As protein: CASSLTPTGGGQPQHF.

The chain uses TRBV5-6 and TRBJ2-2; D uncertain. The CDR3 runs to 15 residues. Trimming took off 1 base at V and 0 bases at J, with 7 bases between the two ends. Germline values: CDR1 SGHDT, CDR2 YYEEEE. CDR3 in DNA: TGTGCCAGCAGCTTGAGGCTTTCGAACACCGGGGAGCTGTTTTTT. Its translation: CASSLRLSNTGELFF. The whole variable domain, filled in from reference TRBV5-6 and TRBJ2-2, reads DAGVTQSPTHLIKTRGQQVTLRCSPKSGHDTVSWYQQALGQGPQFIFQYYEEEERQRGNFPDRFSGHQFPNYSSELNVNALLLGDSALYLCASSLRLSNTGELFFGEGSRLTVL.

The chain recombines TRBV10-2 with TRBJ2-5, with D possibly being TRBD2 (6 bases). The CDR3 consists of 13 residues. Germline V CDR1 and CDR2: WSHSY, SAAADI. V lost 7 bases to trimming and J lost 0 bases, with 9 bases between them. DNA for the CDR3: TGCGCCAGCACCCTAGCGCACCAAGAGACCCAGTACTTC. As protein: CASTLAHQETQYF.

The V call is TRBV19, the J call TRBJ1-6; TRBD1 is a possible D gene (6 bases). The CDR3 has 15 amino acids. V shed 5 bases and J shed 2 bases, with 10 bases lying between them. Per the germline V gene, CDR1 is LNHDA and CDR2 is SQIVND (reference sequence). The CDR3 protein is CASSPTGTYNSPLHF. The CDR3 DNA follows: TGTGCCAGTAGTCCGACAGGCACCTATAATTCACCCCTCCACTTT.

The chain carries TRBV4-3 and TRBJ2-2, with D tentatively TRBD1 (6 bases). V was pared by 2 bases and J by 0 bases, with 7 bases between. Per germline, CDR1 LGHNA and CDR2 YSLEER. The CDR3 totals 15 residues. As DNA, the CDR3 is TGCGCCAGCAGCCAACGGACAGCGAACACCGGGGAGCTGTTTTTT. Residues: CASSQRTANTGELFF.

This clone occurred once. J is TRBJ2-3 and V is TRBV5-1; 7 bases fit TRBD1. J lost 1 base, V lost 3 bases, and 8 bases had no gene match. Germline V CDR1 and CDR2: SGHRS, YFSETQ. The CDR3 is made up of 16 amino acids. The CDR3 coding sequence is TGCGCCAGCAGCTCCACCACAGGGGCCCGCACAGATACGCAGTATTTT. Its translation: CASSSTTGARTDTQYF.